The entry that follows covers one T cell receptor (beta chain) sequence. Its cognate antigen is unknown. This sample was taken from a study of vaccination effects on CD4 cells after COVID-19. About the research overall: Participants received two doses of either the BNT162b2 or mRNA-1273 vaccine.

V was pared by 5 bases and J by 0 bases, with 11 bases between. Looked up from germline, CDR1 is SGHTA and CDR2 is FQGNSA. The CDR3 is made up of 15 amino acids. Viral peptide pools were used in the ViraFEST assay to expand antigen-specific CD4+ T cells, and sequencing came afterward. Following 10 days of culture, CD4+ T cells were isolated. This person's SARS-CoV-2 infection, confirmed by PCR, occurred between March and December 2020. Wells each received some 2.2 million PBMC, cultured with about 10 IU/ml IL-2 and 9.5 to 10 ug/ml peptides. Study-level points and caveats: Clones induced by infection and by vaccine showed marked clonal contraction late after vaccination.

The repertoire was sequenced with immunoSEQ multiplex PCR; TCRdb's copy has only in-frame clones and lacks some. The table shows under 60,000 clones, with around three quarters occurring only once. The sample in question was CD4+ T cells from PBMCs cultured with HIV peptides, obtained before COVID-19 vaccination. Subset here: HIV-1 Nef peptide pool negative control/reference culture. The V and J genes are TRBV7-2 and TRBJ2-1; D is undetermined. The clonotype comes from a human donor who had a prior SARS-CoV-2 infection. CDR3 in amino acids: CASSISSSSYNEQFF. The CDR3 DNA sequence: TGTGCCAGCAGCATTTCCTCCAGCTCCTACAATGAGCAGTTCTTC.